The 28 T cell receptor beta chains in this list originate from one sample, sequenced in a study of cytomegalovirus exposure and HLA in healthy donors. Use of 60 Vbeta and 13 Jbeta primers characterized the PCR. The protocol was immunoSEQ multiplex PCR, while the TCRdb copy is restricted to in-frame clones and leaves out a portion. The table lists roughly 120,000 clones, 70% of them singletons, with approximately 8.6% in the top ten. The source material was PBMCs. The origin of the receptors is a man between 25 and 39 years old in good health and CMV-seropositive.

The chain joins TRBV7-3 to TRBJ2-5; 8 positions agree with TRBD2. The germline V gene has CDR1 SGHTA and CDR2 FQGTGA. V shed 5 bases, J shed 4 bases, and the junction held 9 bases outside the gene matches. The CDR3 contains 15 residues. In nucleotides, the CDR3 is TGTGCCAGCAGCCCCCAGGGCGGGGGGTTAGAGACCCAGTACTTC. Translation gives CASSPQGGGLETQYF.

The V and J genes are TRBV9 and TRBJ1-3; 7 nucleotides agree with TRBD1. The CDR3 covers 16 residues. CDR1 SGDLS and CDR2 YYNGEE come from the germline V gene. Germline trimming cut 3 bases from V and 4 bases from J; bases unmatched to any gene: 10. Here the CDR3 DNA reads TGTGCCAGCAGCGCCCTCGACAGGGCAGGAGGAAACACCATATATTTT. As protein: CASSALDRAGGNTIYF.

This clone was found once. The chain uses TRBV28 and TRBJ2-7; D is possibly TRBD1 (5 bases). V gave up 8 bases and J gave up 3 bases, with 23 bases separating them. The CDR3 covers 16 residues. Germline V gene data show CDR1 as MDHEN and CDR2 as SYDVKM. The CDR3 bases are TGTGCCAGCGGGTCCACAGGTTCTCCAAGAGGCTACGAGCAGTACGTC. It translates to CASGSTGSPRGYEQYV.

The rearrangement joins TRBV11-2 to TRBJ1-2; 7 bases map to TRBD1. Looked up from germline, CDR1 is SGHAT and CDR2 is FQNNGV. The J segment lost 3 bases and the V segment lost 4 bases, leaving 8 bases of the junction unmatched. The CDR3 is 15 amino acids. CDR3 sequence: CASSSVDRVYYGYTF. The CDR3 nucleotides read TGTGCCAGCAGCTCCGTAGACAGGGTGTACTATGGCTACACCTTC.

This chain uses TRBV11-3 with TRBJ2-2; 8 bases align to TRBD2. Looked up from germline, CDR1 is SGHNT and CDR2 is YENEEA. This CDR3 has 16 amino acids. The ends lost 0 bases at V and 3 bases at J; junction bases unmatched: 3. Written as DNA, the CDR3 is TGTGCCAGCAGCTTAGAGACTAGCGCTCACACCGGGGAGCTGTTTTTT. This translates into CASSLETSAHTGELFF.

The chain has TRBV19 and TRBJ1-4; 8 bases match TRBD1. Per germline, CDR1 LNHDA and CDR2 SQIVND (reference sequence). V gave up 7 bases and J gave up 8 bases; unmatched junction bases: 9. The length of the CDR3 is 14 residues. DNA of the CDR3: TGTGCCAGTACACTCTTCGGGACAGGAGAAAAACTGTTTTTT. Protein product: CASTLFGTGEKLFF.

The chain is built from TRBV5-8 and TRBJ2-7; 9 bases line up with TRBD2. The trim removed 3 bases at V and 3 bases at J, leaving 1 base unmatched. Germline V gene sequence: CDR1 SGHTS, CDR2 YDEGEE. This CDR3 contains 13 residues. CDR3 sequence: CASSYSGGYEQYF. As DNA, the CDR3 is TGTGCCAGCAGCTATAGCGGGGGCTACGAGCAGTACTTC. The whole variable domain, remainder taken from reference TRBV5-8 and TRBJ2-7, is EAGVTQSPTHLIKTRGQQATLRCSPISGHTSVYWYQQALGLGLQFLLWYDEGEERNRGNFPPRFSGRQFPNYSSELNVNALELEDSALYLCASSYSGGYEQYFGPGTRLTVT.

The chain uses TRBV5-6 and TRBJ1-2; perhaps TRBD1 as D (5 bases). CDR1 is SGHDT, CDR2 YYEEEE, per germline. The CDR3 covers 15 residues. The V gene lost 2 bases and the J gene lost 4 bases, with 15 bases spanning the gap. The CDR3 DNA sequence: TGTGCCAGCAGCTTAAGCCCAACAGGCTCCTATGGCTACACCTTC. Its protein product is CASSLSPTGSYGYTF.

In its sample, this clone was seen once. This sequence joins TRBV5-1 and TRBJ2-5, with TRBD1 as a possible D gene (6 bases). Germline values: CDR1 SGHRS, CDR2 YFSETQ. This CDR3 has 17 amino acids. V shed 3 bases and J shed 5 bases, with 23 bases lying between them. CDR3 residues: CASSSLPRDTLGETQYF. CDR3 DNA: TGCGCCAGCAGCTCCCTGCCTCGGGACACCCTCGGGGAGACCCAGTACTTC.

This CDR3 reads CASSPELNYGYTF. Written as DNA, the CDR3 is TGTGCCAGCAGCCCTGAACTTAACTATGGCTACACCTTC. The chain recombines TRBV5-4 with TRBJ1-2; no firm D call. Between the trimmed V and J ends, which lost 4 bases and 1 base, there was a span of 8 bases. Per germline, CDR1 SGHNT and CDR2 YYREEE (reference sequence). CDR3 length: 13 amino acids.

This chain joins TRBV29-1 and TRBJ1-1; D gene uncertain. V was trimmed by 7 bases and J by 1 base, leaving 4 bases between them. Germline V gene data show CDR1 as SQVTM and CDR2 as ANQGSEA. The CDR3 covers 10 residues. The CDR3 loop reads CSASNTEAFF. CDR3 bases: TGCAGCGCCTCGAACACTGAAGCTTTCTTT.

The chain is built from TRBV5-1 and TRBJ2-2, with TRBD2 matching over 11 bases. This CDR3 has 14 amino acids. Germline CDR1 SGHRS, CDR2 YFSETQ. Germline trimming cut 5 bases from V and 8 bases from J; bases unmatched to any gene: 5. The DNA for the CDR3 is TGCGCCAGCAGTCCCGGGACTAGCGGTGGGGAGCTGTTTTTT. Translation gives CASSPGTSGGELFF. The whole variable domain, filled in from reference TRBV5-1 and TRBJ2-2, reads KAGVTQTPRYLIKTRGQQVTLSCSPISGHRSVSWYQQTPGQGLQFLFEYFSETQRNKGNFPGRFSGRQFSNSRSEMNVSTLELGDSALYLCASSPGTSGGELFFGEGSRLTVL.

The rearrangement joins TRBV28 to TRBJ2-3, with 14 bases fitting TRBD2. CDR1 MDHEN and CDR2 SYDVKM come from the germline V gene. The V and J ends lost 5 bases and 5 bases, in that order; junction bases with no gene match: 9. This CDR3 comprises 17 residues. CDR3 coding DNA: TGTGCCAGCAGTCCCCCGGGACTAGCGGGAGCGGTAGATACGCAGTATTTT. It codes for CASSPPGLAGAVDTQYF.

CDR3 sequence: CASSLRGQETQYF. The CDR3, as DNA: TGTGCCAGCAGCTTACGGGGCCAAGAGACCCAGTACTTC. This chain uses TRBV11-2 with TRBJ2-5, with D perhaps matching TRBD2 (5 bases). V lost 2 bases to trimming and J lost 1 base, with 5 bases between them. Germline loops: CDR1 SGHAT, CDR2 FQNNGV. This CDR3 is built from 13 residues.

This chain's CDR3 is CSVGGGLDTQYF. The CDR3, as DNA: TGCAGCGTTGGCGGGGGTTTGGATACGCAGTATTTT. The chain uses TRBV29-1 and TRBJ2-3; 7 bases map to TRBD2. V shed 4 bases and J 6 bases; nucleotides not matched to a gene: 4. The germline V gene encodes CDR1 SQVTM and CDR2 ANQGSEA. This CDR3 is built from 12 residues.

This clone is a singleton in its sample. One end of the junction fails to match germline, which may point to a read error. The J gene is TRBJ1-2, the V gene TRBV5-1; 7 positions match TRBD1. Germline lookup yields CDR1 SGHRS and CDR2 YFSETQ. The CDR3 contains 14 residues. The DNA for the CDR3 is TGCGCCAGCAGCTTGGACAGGGGTAACGATGGCTACACCTTC. As protein: CASSLDRGNDGYTF.

The chain has TRBV5-8 and TRBJ2-5, with D possibly TRBD1 on 8 matching bases. The CDR3 is made up of 15 amino acids. V lost 2 bases, J lost 3 bases, and 14 bases lay in between. Per the germline V gene, CDR1 is SGHTS and CDR2 is YDEGEE. CDR3 region: CASSLYRGREETQYF. The DNA of the CDR3 is TGTGCCAGCAGCTTATACAGGGGGAGGGAAGAGACCCAGTACTTC.

The gene calls are TRBV30 and TRBJ2-1; D not certain. CDR3 size: 14 residues. Germline V gives CDR1 GTSNPN, CDR2 SVGIG (reference sequence). V dropped 5 bases and J dropped 3 bases, with 14 bases sitting between them. As DNA, the CDR3 is TGTGCCTGGTCGGATAGCCTCCTCTACAATGAGCAGTTCTTC. Translating gives CAWSDSLLYNEQFF.

As DNA, the CDR3 is TGTGCCAGAATAGAGGTCCAGGGCCCCCTCCTGGGTGGCTACACCTTC. This encodes CARIEVQGPLLGGYTF. This rearrangement joins TRBV5-3 to TRBJ1-2; D is perhaps TRBD1 (5 bases). Being an ORF, TRBV5-3 has a function that is uncertain. Deletions cut 6 bases from V and 7 bases from J, with 25 bases between. The CDR3 totals 16 residues.

V is TRBV30 and J is TRBJ2-3; D unresolved. V lost 0 bases and J lost 3, with 7 bases in between. CDR1 GTSNPN and CDR2 SVGIG come from the germline V gene (reference sequence). The CDR3 has 13 amino acids. The CDR3 sequence: CAWSVPSTDTQYF. In DNA, the CDR3 is TGTGCCTGGAGTGTACCTAGTACAGATACGCAGTATTTT.

The rearrangement links TRBV27 to TRBJ2-5, with D possibly being TRBD1 (5 bases). Between the trimmed V and J ends, which lost 6 bases and 8 bases, there was a span of 13 bases. The CDR3 totals 12 residues. In germline, CDR1 is MNHEY, CDR2 SMNVEV (reference sequence). CDR3 loop: CASSRGQGTQYF. CDR3 DNA: TGTGCCAGCAGCAGAGGACAAGGAACCCAGTACTTC.

A few counts support this clone. The rearrangement uses TRBV11-1 and TRBJ2-3, with 9 bases fitting TRBD2. This CDR3 is 15 amino acids long. Germline CDR1 and CDR2: SGHAT and FQDESV (reference sequence). J was trimmed by 6 bases and V by 4 bases; bases with no gene match: 8. This chain's CDR3 is CASSSQAGGKDTQYF. CDR3 in DNA: TGTGCCAGCAGCTCCCAAGCGGGAGGAAAGGATACGCAGTATTTT. Variable domain in full (rest from reference TRBV11-1 and TRBJ2-3): EAEVAQSPRYKITEKSQAVAFWCDPISGHATLYWYRQILGQGPELLVQFQDESVVDDSQLPKDRFSAERLKGVDSTLKIQPAELGDSAMYLCASSSQAGGKDTQYFGPGTRLTVL.

V usage is TRBV7-9 and J usage is TRBJ2-1; D is possibly TRBD2 (5 bases). Trimming cost V 2 bases and J 0 bases, with 8 bases left between them. Germline assignment: CDR1 SEHNR and CDR2 FQNEAQ (reference sequence). This CDR3 contains 15 residues. CDR3 nucleotide sequence: TGTGCCAGCAGCTTAACGGCGGGCTCCTACAATGAGCAGTTCTTC. It encodes CASSLTAGSYNEQFF.

This clone was detected only once. The chain is built from TRBV29-1 and TRBJ2-7; TRBD1 aligns across 8 bases. The length of the CDR3 is 12 residues. V trimming: 7 bases; J trimming: 6 bases; junction bases outside the gene matches: 8. The V gene's germline CDR1 is SQVTM and CDR2 ANQGSEA. CDR3 sequence reads: CSARAGGGEQYV. CDR3 DNA sequence: TGCAGCGCTCGAGCAGGGGGCGGCGAGCAGTACGTC.

Notes on this clone: Because the CDR3 is missing its conserved closing phenylalanine or tryptophan, this is likely a read error. V usage is TRBV7-9 and J usage is TRBJ1-1; 7 bases are shared with TRBD1. This CDR3 is built from 15 residues. The V segment lost 5 bases and the J segment 0 bases; nucleotides outside the gene matches: 6. CDR1 and CDR2 from the germline V gene are SEHNR and FQNEAQ (reference sequence). This CDR3 is CASSPPGQMNTEAFL. The CDR3, as DNA: TGTGCCAGCAGCCCACCGGGACAGATGAACACTGAAGCTTTCCTT.

This chain joins TRBV30 and TRBJ2-4; 7 bases are shared with TRBD1. V shed 0 bases, J shed 0 bases, and the junction held 8 bases outside the gene matches. CDR1 GTSNPN and CDR2 SVGIG come from the germline V gene (reference sequence). The CDR3 is 17 residues long. CDR3 sequence: CAWSVMVGQIAKNIQYF. CDR3 in DNA: TGTGCCTGGAGTGTAATGGTGGGACAGATAGCCAAAAACATTCAGTACTTC. Drawing the rest from reference TRBV30 and TRBJ2-4, the complete variable domain is SQTIHQWPATLVQPVGSPLSLECTVEGTSNPNLYWYRQAAGRGLQLLFYSVGIGQISSEVPQNLSASRPQDRQFILSSKKLLLSDSGFYLCAWSVMVGQIAKNIQYFGAGTRLSVL.

The chain is built from TRBV7-9 and TRBJ1-4; D remains unclear. Trimming cost V 6 bases and J 5 bases, with 16 bases left between them. Germline V gene sequence: CDR1 SEHNR, CDR2 FQNEAQ (reference sequence). The length of the CDR3 is 15 residues. The CDR3 here is CASSNGRAENEKLFF. CDR3 DNA: TGTGCCAGCAGTAACGGGAGGGCGGAAAATGAAAAACTGTTTTTT.

The chain couples TRBV5-1 to TRBJ2-5; TRBD1 matches 7 bases. The V and J ends lost 5 bases and 2 bases, in that order; junction bases with no gene match: 9. CDR1 and CDR2 from the germline V gene are SGHRS and YFSETQ. The CDR3 length is 15 residues. CDR3: CASRNTGDFQETQYF. The CDR3 nucleotides are TGCGCCAGCAGAAACACAGGGGATTTTCAAGAGACCCAGTACTTC.